The 7 T cell receptor beta chains below all came from one sample that was sequenced in a study of cytomegalovirus exposure and HLA in healthy donors. TCRdb keeps only in-frame clones here, not all; method: immunoSEQ multiplex PCR. The sample lists under 100,000 clones, roughly 97% occurring once. Source material: PBMCs. The origin of the receptors is a man aged 18-30 years in good health and CMV-seronegative.

Written as DNA, the CDR3 is TGTGCCAGCAGTGCGACTAGGGCTCGACAGTACTTC. Translated, it gives CASSATRARQYF. The rearrangement joins TRBV28 to TRBJ2-7; tentatively, D is TRBD2 (6 bases). V was clipped by 5 bases and J by 10 bases, with 15 bases between them. The CDR3 is made up of 12 amino acids. Germline loops: CDR1 MDHEN, CDR2 SYDVKM.

V and J are TRBV19 and TRBJ2-5; TRBD1 matches 9 bases. Looked up from germline, CDR1 is LNHDA and CDR2 is SQIVND (reference sequence). CDR3 size: 16 residues. With 4 bases clipped from V and 3 bases from J, the junction kept 9 bases outside the gene matches. The DNA of the CDR3 is TGTGCCAGTAGTACCTACAGGGGGCTAAGGGAAGAGACCCAGTACTTC. It translates to CASSTYRGLREETQYF. The variable domain in full, with the rest retrieved from reference TRBV19 and TRBJ2-5, is DGGITQSPKYLFRKEGQNVTLSCEQNLNHDAMYWYRQDPGQGLRLIYYSQIVNDFQKGDIAEGYSVSREKKESFPLTVTSAQKNPTAFYLCASSTYRGLREETQYFGPGTRLLVL.

This clone was seen once. The CDR3 is CASSLEPPGSTEAFF. The CDR3 DNA sequence: TGCGCCAGCAGCTTGGAGCCCCCGGGGAGCACTGAAGCTTTCTTT. V gene TRBV5-1 combines with J gene TRBJ1-1, with D unclear. The germline gives CDR1 SGHRS, CDR2 YFSETQ. Deletions cut 0 bases from V and 4 bases from J, with 13 bases between. CDR3 length: 15 amino acids.

The chain is built from TRBV2 and TRBJ1-4, with no clear D. CDR1 is SNHLY, CDR2 FYNNEI, per germline. The CDR3 extends over 14 amino acids. Between the trimmed V and J ends, which lost 1 base and 4 bases, there was a span of 7 bases. CDR3 sequence reads: CASSEGQFNEKLFF. The DNA for the CDR3 is TGTGCCAGCAGTGAAGGGCAGTTTAATGAAAAACTGTTTTTT.

This clone was detected once. For the CDR3, the DNA is TGTGCCAGCAGCTTCCTAGAGATTGAGCAGTTCTTC. It is translated as CASSFLEIEQFF. This rearrangement joins TRBV7-2 to TRBJ2-1; D is uncertain. The V end lost 3 bases, the J end lost 9 bases, and 9 bases lay between the germline ends. The CDR3 runs to 12 residues. The V gene's germline CDR1 is SGHTA and CDR2 FQGNSA.

This clone was observed once. The chain has TRBV5-8 and TRBJ2-3; maybe TRBD2 (6 bases). Germline assignment: CDR1 SGHTS and CDR2 YDEGEE. This CDR3 contains 14 residues. Between the trimmed V and J ends, which lost 0 bases and 2 bases, there was a span of 7 bases. CDR3 residues: CASSLGTITDTQYF. DNA of the CDR3: TGTGCCAGCAGCTTGGGGACTATCACAGATACGCAGTATTTT.

This clone showed up just once. V gene TRBV6-5 combines with J gene TRBJ1-2; 7 nucleotides align to TRBD1. The CDR3 length is 14 residues. J was trimmed by 8 bases and V by 6 bases; bases with no gene match: 12. CDR1 is MNHEY and CDR2 is SVGAGI in the germline V gene. The CDR3 here is CASSPRDRPRGYTF. CDR3 bases: TGTGCCAGCAGCCCGAGGGACAGACCTCGGGGCTACACCTTC.